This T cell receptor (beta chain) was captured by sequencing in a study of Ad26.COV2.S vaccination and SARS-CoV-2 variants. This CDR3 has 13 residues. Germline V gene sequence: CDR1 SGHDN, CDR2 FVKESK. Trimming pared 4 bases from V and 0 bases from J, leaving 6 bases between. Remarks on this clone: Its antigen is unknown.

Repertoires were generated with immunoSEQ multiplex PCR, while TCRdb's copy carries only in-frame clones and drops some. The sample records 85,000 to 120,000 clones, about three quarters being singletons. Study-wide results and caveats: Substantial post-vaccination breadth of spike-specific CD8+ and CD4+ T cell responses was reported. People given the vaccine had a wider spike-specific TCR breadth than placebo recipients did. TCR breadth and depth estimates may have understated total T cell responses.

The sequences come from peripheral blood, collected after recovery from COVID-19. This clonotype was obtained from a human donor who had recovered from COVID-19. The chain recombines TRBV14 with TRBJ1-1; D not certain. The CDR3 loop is CASSLGLNTEAFF. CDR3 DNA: TGTGCCAGCAGCCTAGGGCTGAACACTGAAGCTTTCTTT.